Presented here are 18 T cell receptor beta chains from one specimen sequenced in a study of CD8+ T cells in alopecia areata. cDNA serving as the sequencing template came from extracted, reverse transcribed RNA. The repertoire was sequenced with immunoSEQ multiplex PCR; TCRdb's copy has only in-frame clones and lacks some. The data contain approximately 90,000 clones, about 70% of them singletons. Treatment specified: oral pan-JAK inhibitor, 5-10 mg twice daily. The sequenced sample was CD8+ T cells sorted from blood, obtained between weeks 43 and 45, from a patient treated with tofacitinib. These receptors were obtained from a human donor with alopecia areata.

The rearrangement uses TRBV5-1 and TRBJ2-5, with unresolved D. The length of the CDR3 is 16 residues. Germline V CDR1 and CDR2: SGHRS, YFSETQ. Trimming took off 0 bases at V and 3 bases at J, with 15 bases between the two ends. CDR3: CASSLALSALEETQYF. Here the CDR3 DNA reads TGCGCCAGCAGCTTGGCTCTCTCGGCGTTGGAAGAGACCCAGTACTTC.

The rearrangement joins TRBV7-6 to TRBJ1-5, with D hard to call. V shed 5 bases and J shed 3 bases, with 17 bases lying between them. Germline CDR1 and CDR2: SGHVS and FNYEAQ. The CDR3 is 16 residues long. The CDR3 DNA follows: TGTGCCAGCAGCCCCACCCCCGCAGACCCCAATCAGCCCCAGCATTTT. Protein: CASSPTPADPNQPQHF. The entire variable domain, with the rest obtained from reference TRBV7-6 and TRBJ1-5, is as follows: GAGVSQSPRYKVTKRGQDVALRCDPISGHVSLYWYRQALGQGPEFLTYFNYEAQQDKSGLPNDRFSAERPEGSISTLTIQRTEQRDSAMYRCASSPTPADPNQPQHFGDGTRLSIL.

This chain connects TRBV30 to TRBJ2-2; D is unresolved. V was clipped by 2 bases and J by 5 bases, with 9 bases between them. Germline V gene sequence: CDR1 GTSNPN, CDR2 SVGIG (reference sequence). The CDR3 runs to 13 residues. The CDR3 DNA reads as TGTGCCTGGAGTTCTAGGGATACCGGGGAGCTGTTTTTT. It codes for CAWSSRDTGELFF. Full variable domain (rest looked up from reference TRBV30 and TRBJ2-2): SQTIHQWPATLVQPVGSPLSLECTVEGTSNPNLYWYRQAAGRGLQLLFYSVGIGQISSEVPQNLSASRPQDRQFILSSKKLLLSDSGFYLCAWSSRDTGELFFGEGSRLTVL.

V usage is TRBV7-9 and J usage is TRBJ2-3, with D hard to call. The CDR3 extends over 14 amino acids. V was pared by 1 base and J by 1 base, with 6 bases between. Looked up from germline, CDR1 is SEHNR and CDR2 is FQNEAQ (reference sequence). The CDR3 reads CASSLDSGTDTQYF. For the CDR3, the DNA is TGTGCCAGCAGCTTAGATTCGGGCACAGATACGCAGTATTTT.

J is TRBJ2-7 and V is TRBV10-2; TRBD2 matches at 8 bases. The CDR3 spans 14 residues. Looked up from germline, CDR1 is WSHSY and CDR2 is SAAADI. V shed 0 bases and J 2 bases; nucleotides not matched to a gene: 0. CDR3 residues: CASSESRGAYEQYF. The CDR3 DNA reads as TGCGCCAGCAGTGAGTCGCGGGGGGCCTACGAGCAGTACTTC.

The chain couples TRBV11-3 to TRBJ2-7; D is unresolved. The germline gives CDR1 SGHNT, CDR2 YENEEA. The CDR3 is made up of 15 amino acids. V was cut by 1 base and J by 0 bases, with 10 bases left in between. This chain's CDR3 is CASSLADSVSYEQYF. In nucleotides, the CDR3 is TGTGCCAGCAGCTTAGCTGACTCAGTCTCCTACGAGCAGTACTTC. The whole variable domain, remainder taken from reference TRBV11-3 and TRBJ2-7, is EAGVVQSPRYKIIEKKQPVAFWCNPISGHNTLYWYLQNLGQGPELLIRYENEEAVDDSQLPKDRFSAERLKGVDSTLKIQPAELGDSAVYLCASSLADSVSYEQYFGPGTRLTVT.

The sample holds a few counts of this clone. The chain joins TRBV10-3 to TRBJ1-1; 11 nucleotides agree with TRBD1. V lost 6 bases and J lost 2; bases outside the gene matches: 11. Germline-derived CDR1 and CDR2 are ENHRY and SYGVKD. The CDR3 is 17 amino acids. Written as DNA, the CDR3 is TGTGCCATCAGAACTGGACAGGGGGCTTTTGGAAACACTGAAGCTTTCTTT. The encoded protein is CAIRTGQGAFGNTEAFF.

This chain joins TRBV7-9 and TRBJ2-1; D could derive from TRBD1 or TRBD2 (6 bases each). V was shortened by 5 bases and J by 8 bases, with 19 bases between the two germline ends. The CDR3 has 15 amino acids. Germline V gene sequence: CDR1 SEHNR, CDR2 FQNEAQ (reference sequence). The CDR3 sequence is CASSRRAGGTDEQFF. CDR3 bases: TGTGCCAGCAGCCGTAGGGCCGGGGGCACGGATGAGCAGTTCTTC.

The J gene is TRBJ1-2, the V gene TRBV12-5, with 8 nucleotides matching TRBD1. Germline trimming cut 6 bases from V and 4 bases from J; bases unmatched to any gene: 1. The CDR3 runs to 12 residues. Germline V gene data show CDR1 as LGHNT and CDR2 as FRNRAP. CDR3 amino acids: CASGDRGYGYTF. CDR3 DNA sequence: TGTGCTAGTGGCGACAGGGGCTATGGCTACACCTTC.

This chain uses TRBV20-1 with TRBJ1-4; no clear D gene. Germline-derived CDR1 and CDR2 are DFQATT and SNEGSKA (reference sequence). The CDR3 is 11 residues long. The V and J ends lost 3 bases and 8 bases respectively, with 7 bases between them. This CDR3 reads CSASEGEKLFF. The CDR3 nucleotides read TGCAGTGCTAGTGAGGGCGAAAAACTGTTTTTT.

The chain recombines TRBV27 with TRBJ1-1, with 7 positions matching TRBD1. With 10 bases clipped from V and 1 base from J, the junction kept 3 bases outside the gene matches. Germline loops: CDR1 MNHEY, CDR2 SMNVEV (reference sequence). CDR3 length equals 12 residues. Here the CDR3 reads CATQGRNTEAFF. In DNA, the CDR3 is TGTGCCACACAGGGGCGGAACACTGAAGCTTTCTTT.

This chain connects TRBV4-3 to TRBJ2-1; D perhaps matches TRBD2 (6 bases). The germline V gene encodes CDR1 LGHNA and CDR2 YSLEER. V lost 3 bases and J 5 bases, leaving 8 bases between the germline ends. CDR3 length: 13 residues. For the CDR3, the DNA is TGCGCCAGCAGCCAGGAGGGTAACAATGAGCAGTTCTTC. Its protein is CASSQEGNNEQFF.

The chain uses TRBV11-2 and TRBJ2-3, with TRBD2 identical over 8 bases. V dropped 4 bases and J dropped 5; count of bases not matched to a gene: 5. The CDR3 spans 14 residues. CDR1 is SGHAT, CDR2 FQNNGV, per germline. The DNA for the CDR3 is TGTGCCAGCAGCTCGCGACTAGCGAGAGATACGCAGTATTTT. This codes for CASSSRLARDTQYF.

This chain joins TRBV30 and TRBJ2-1; weak D call: TRBD2 (7 bases). CDR3 length: 14 amino acids. V lost 0 bases, J lost 5 bases, and 11 bases lay in between. The germline CDR1 and CDR2 sequences are GTSNPN and SVGIG (reference sequence). In nucleotides, the CDR3 is TGTGCCTGGAGTGTAGGGGGGGGGAACAATGAGCAGTTCTTC. This encodes CAWSVGGGNNEQFF.

The V and J genes are TRBV13 and TRBJ2-1; 12 bases are a match to TRBD2. There are 15 residues in the CDR3. The V gene's germline CDR1 is PRHDT and CDR2 FYEKMQ (reference sequence). V gave up 4 bases and J gave up 4 bases; unmatched junction bases: 2. As DNA, the CDR3 is TGTGCCAGCAGCTACGGGACTAGCGGGTACAATGAGCAGTTCTTC. Translating it yields CASSYGTSGYNEQFF.

The chain has TRBV7-9 and TRBJ2-1; the match to TRBD1 covers 8 bases. Germline CDR1 reads SEHNR; CDR2 reads FQNEAQ (reference sequence). The CDR3 runs 12 residues. V was pared by 4 bases and J by 8 bases, with 1 base of the junction left unmatched. In DNA form, the CDR3 reads TGTGCCAGCAGCTCGACAGGGGATGAGCAGTTCTTC. This gives the protein CASSSTGDEQFF.

The chain joins TRBV7-9 to TRBJ2-4; weak D call: TRBD1 (7 bases). The CDR3 covers 15 residues. From germline, CDR1 is SEHNR and CDR2 FQNEAQ (reference sequence). Trimming left V 5 bases short and J 4 bases short, with 15 bases between. This CDR3 is CASSRESGGKNIQYF. The CDR3 DNA sequence: TGTGCCAGCAGCAGAGAATCAGGGGGGAAAAACATTCAGTACTTC.

The V gene is TRBV30, the J gene TRBJ1-1; no definite D call. The V gene's germline CDR1 is GTSNPN and CDR2 SVGIG (reference sequence). The ends were cut back, 3 bases at V and 1 base at J, with 9 bases in the middle. The CDR3 length is 13 residues. CDR3 sequence: CAWSGSRNTEAFF. The CDR3 DNA reads TGTGCCTGGAGCGGGAGTAGGAACACTGAAGCTTTCTTT.